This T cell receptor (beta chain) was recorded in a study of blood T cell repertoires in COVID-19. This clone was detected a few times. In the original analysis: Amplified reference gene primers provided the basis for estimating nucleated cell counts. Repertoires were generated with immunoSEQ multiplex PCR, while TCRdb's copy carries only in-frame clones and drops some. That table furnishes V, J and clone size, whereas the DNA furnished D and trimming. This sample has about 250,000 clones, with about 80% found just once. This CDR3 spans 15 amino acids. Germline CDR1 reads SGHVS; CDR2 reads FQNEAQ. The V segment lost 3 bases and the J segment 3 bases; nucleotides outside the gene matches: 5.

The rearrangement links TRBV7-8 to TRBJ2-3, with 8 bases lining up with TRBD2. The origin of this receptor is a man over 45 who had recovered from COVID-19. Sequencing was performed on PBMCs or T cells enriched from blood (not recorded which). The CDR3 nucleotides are TGTGCCAGCAGCTTTAGGCGGGAGGTAACAGATACGCAGTATTTT. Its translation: CASSFRREVTDTQYF.